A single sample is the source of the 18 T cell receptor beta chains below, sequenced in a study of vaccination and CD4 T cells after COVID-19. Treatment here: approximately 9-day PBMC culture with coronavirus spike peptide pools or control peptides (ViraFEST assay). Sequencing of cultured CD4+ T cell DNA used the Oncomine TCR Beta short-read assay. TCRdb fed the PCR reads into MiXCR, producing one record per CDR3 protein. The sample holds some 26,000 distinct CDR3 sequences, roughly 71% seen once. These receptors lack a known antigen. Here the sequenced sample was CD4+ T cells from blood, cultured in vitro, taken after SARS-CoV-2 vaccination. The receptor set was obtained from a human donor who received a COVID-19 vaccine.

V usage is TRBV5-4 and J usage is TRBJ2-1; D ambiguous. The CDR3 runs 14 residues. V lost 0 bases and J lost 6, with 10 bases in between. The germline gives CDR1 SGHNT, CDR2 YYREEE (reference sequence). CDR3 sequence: CASSLDLDSNEQFF. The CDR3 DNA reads TGTGCCAGCAGCTTGGATCTGGATAGCAATGAGCAGTTCTTC.

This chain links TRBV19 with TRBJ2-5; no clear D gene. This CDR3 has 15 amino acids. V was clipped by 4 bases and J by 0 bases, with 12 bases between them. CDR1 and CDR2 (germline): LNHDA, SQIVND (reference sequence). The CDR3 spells CASSTSPLYQETQYF. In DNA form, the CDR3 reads TGTGCCAGTAGTACAAGTCCCCTTTACCAAGAGACCCAGTACTTC.

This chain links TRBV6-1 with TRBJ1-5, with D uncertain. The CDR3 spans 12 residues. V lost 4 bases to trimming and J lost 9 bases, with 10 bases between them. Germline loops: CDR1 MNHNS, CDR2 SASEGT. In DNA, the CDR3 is TGTGCCAGCAGTGCGGATTACGGGCCCCAGCATTTT. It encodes CASSADYGPQHF.

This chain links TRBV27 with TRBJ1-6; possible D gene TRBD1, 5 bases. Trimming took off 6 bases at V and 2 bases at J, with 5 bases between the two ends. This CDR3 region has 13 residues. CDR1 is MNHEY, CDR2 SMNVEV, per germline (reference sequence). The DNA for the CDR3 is TGTGCCAGCAGGGACACCTATAATTCACCCCTCCACTTT. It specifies CASRDTYNSPLHF.

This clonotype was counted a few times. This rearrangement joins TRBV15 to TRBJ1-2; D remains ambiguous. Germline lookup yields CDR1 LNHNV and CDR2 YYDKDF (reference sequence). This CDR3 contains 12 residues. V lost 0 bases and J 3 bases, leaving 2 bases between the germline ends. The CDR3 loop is CATSRDDYGYTF. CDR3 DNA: TGTGCCACCAGCAGAGATGACTATGGCTACACCTTC.

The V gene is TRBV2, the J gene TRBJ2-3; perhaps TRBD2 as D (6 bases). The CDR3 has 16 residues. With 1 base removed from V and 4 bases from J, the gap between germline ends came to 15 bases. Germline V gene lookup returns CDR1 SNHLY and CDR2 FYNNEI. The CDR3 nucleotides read TGTGCCAGCAGTGAAGTTTTTGGGGGAGGAGCAGATACGCAGTATTTT. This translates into CASSEVFGGGADTQYF. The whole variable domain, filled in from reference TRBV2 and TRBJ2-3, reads EPEVTQTPSHQVTQMGQEVILRCVPISNHLYFYWYRQILGQKVEFLVSFYNNEISEKSEIFDDQFSVERPDGSNFTLKIRSTKLEDSAMYFCASSEVFGGGADTQYFGPGTRLTVL.

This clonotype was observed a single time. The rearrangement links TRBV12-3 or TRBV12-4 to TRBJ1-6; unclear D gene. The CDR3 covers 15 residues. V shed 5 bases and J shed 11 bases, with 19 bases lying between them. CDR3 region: CASSARWGDVAPLHF. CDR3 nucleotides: TGTGCCAGCAGTGCCCGGTGGGGTGATGTGGCACCCCTCCACTTT.

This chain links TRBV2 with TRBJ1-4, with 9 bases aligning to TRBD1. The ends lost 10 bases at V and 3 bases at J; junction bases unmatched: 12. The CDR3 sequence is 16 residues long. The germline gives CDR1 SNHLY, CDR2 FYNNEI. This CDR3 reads CATSNGQGSANEKLFF. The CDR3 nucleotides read TGTGCCACCAGCAACGGACAGGGGAGTGCTAATGAAAAACTGTTTTTT.

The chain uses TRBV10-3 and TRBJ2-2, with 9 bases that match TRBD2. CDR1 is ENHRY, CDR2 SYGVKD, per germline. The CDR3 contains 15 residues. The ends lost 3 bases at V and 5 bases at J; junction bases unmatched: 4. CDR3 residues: CAISDRTSVTGELFF. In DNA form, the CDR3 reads TGTGCCATCAGTGATCGGACTAGCGTAACCGGGGAGCTGTTTTTT.

The CDR3 loop reads CASSRQGTLNQPQHF. The CDR3 DNA sequence: TGTGCCAGCAGTAGACAGGGAACCCTTAATCAGCCCCAGCATTTT. This chain links TRBV12-3 or TRBV12-4 with TRBJ1-5, with 7 bases fitting TRBD1. The CDR3 covers 15 residues. The J segment lost 4 bases and the V segment lost 5 bases, leaving 8 bases of the junction unmatched.

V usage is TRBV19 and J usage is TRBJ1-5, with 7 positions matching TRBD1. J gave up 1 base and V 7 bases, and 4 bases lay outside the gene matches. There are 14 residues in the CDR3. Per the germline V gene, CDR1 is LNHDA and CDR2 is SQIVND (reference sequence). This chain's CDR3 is CASINRGSNQPQHF. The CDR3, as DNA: TGTGCCAGTATAAACAGGGGAAGCAATCAGCCCCAGCATTTT. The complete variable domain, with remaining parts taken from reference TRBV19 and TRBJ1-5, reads DGGITQSPKYLFRKEGQNVTLSCEQNLNHDAMYWYRQDPGQGLRLIYYSQIVNDFQKGDIAEGYSVSREKKESFPLTVTSAQKNPTAFYLCASINRGSNQPQHFGDGTRLSIL.

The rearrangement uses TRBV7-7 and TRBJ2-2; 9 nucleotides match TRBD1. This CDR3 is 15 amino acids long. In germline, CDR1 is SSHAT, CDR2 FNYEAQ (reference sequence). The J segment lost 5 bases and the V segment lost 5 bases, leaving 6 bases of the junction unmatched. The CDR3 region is CASSLRTGETGELFF. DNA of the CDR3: TGTGCCAGCAGCCTCCGGACAGGGGAGACCGGGGAGCTGTTTTTT.

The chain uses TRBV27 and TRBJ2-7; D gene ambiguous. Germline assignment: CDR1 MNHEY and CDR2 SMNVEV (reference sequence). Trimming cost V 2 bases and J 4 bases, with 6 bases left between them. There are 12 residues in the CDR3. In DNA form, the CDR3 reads TGTGCCAGCAGTTTAAATGGGTACGAGCAGTACTTC. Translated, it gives CASSLNGYEQYF.

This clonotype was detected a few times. CDR3 DNA: TGTGCCTGGACCGGGACTAGGAACGAGCAGTACTTC. It specifies CAWTGTRNEQYF. The chain combines TRBV30 with TRBJ2-7; 8 positions match TRBD2. The CDR3 totals 12 residues. Trimming cost V 4 bases and J 5 bases; bases outside gene matches: 4. Germline V CDR1 and CDR2: GTSNPN, SVGIG (reference sequence). The variable domain in full, completed from reference TRBV30 and TRBJ2-7, reads SQTIHQWPATLVQPVGSPLSLECTVEGTSNPNLYWYRQAAGRGLQLLFYSVGIGQISSEVPQNLSASRPQDRQFILSSKKLLLSDSGFYLCAWTGTRNEQYFGPGTRLTVT.

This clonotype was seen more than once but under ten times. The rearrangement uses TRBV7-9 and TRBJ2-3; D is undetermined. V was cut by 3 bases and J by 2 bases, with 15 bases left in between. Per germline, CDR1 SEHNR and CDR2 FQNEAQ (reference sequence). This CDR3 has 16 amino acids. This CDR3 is CASSLQMGGVTDTQYF. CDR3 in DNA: TGTGCCAGCAGCTTGCAAATGGGCGGAGTCACAGATACGCAGTATTTT.

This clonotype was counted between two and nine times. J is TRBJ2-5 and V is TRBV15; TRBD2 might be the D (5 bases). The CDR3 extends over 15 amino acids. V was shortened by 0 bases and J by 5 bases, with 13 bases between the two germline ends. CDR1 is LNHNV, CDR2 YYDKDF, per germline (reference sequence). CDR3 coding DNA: TGTGCCACCAGCAGAGATTATTCGGGGTGGGAGACCCAGTACTTC. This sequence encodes CATSRDYSGWETQYF.

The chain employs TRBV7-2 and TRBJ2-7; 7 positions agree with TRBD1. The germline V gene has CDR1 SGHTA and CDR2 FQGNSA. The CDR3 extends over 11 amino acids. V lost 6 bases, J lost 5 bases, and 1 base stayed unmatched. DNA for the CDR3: TGTGCCAGCAGTACAGGGGACGAGCAGTACTTC. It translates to CASSTGDEQYF.

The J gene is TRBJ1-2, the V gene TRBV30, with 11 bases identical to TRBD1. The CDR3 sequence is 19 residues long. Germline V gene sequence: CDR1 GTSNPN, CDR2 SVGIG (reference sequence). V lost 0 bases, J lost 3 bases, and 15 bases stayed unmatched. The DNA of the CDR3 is TGTGCCTGGAGTGTAATCTCGGACAGGGGGCTAGGTAGAGACTATGGCTACACCTTC. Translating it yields CAWSVISDRGLGRDYGYTF.